Listed here are 12 T cell receptor beta chains from one sample, sequenced in a study of glioma-infiltrating T cells after dendritic cell vaccination. Clones were sequenced by immunoSEQ multiplex PCR, and TCRdb holds only the in-frame ones, with some missing. The data contain roughly 41,000 clones, 70% to 85% of them singletons. This specimen was blood, taken before dendritic cell vaccination. Receptors were obtained from a human donor with glioblastoma.

J is TRBJ1-2 and V is TRBV4-1; D call uncertain. This CDR3 contains 15 residues. Trimming stripped 1 base from V and 2 bases from J, with 11 bases between. Looked up from germline, CDR1 is MGHRA and CDR2 is YSYEKL. This CDR3 is CASSQVSEINYGYTF. The CDR3 DNA is TGCGCCAGCAGCCAAGTGTCAGAAATCAACTATGGCTACACCTTC.

The chain employs TRBV5-4 and TRBJ2-5; 13 nucleotides align to TRBD2. The germline gives CDR1 SGHNT, CDR2 YYREEE (reference sequence). This CDR3 spans 17 amino acids. V gave up 6 bases and J gave up 2 bases; unmatched junction bases: 10. The CDR3 coding sequence is TGTGCCAGCACCCTCCTTTTACTAGCGGGGGGGCAAGAGACCCAGTACTTC. This gives the protein CASTLLLLAGGQETQYF.

This clone was observed a handful of times. The chain employs TRBV11-3 and TRBJ1-1; the D gene is possibly TRBD1 (5 bases). CDR3 length equals 15 residues. CDR1 is SGHNT, CDR2 YENEEA, per germline. V lost 0 bases, J lost 4 bases, and 12 bases lay in between. CDR3 sequence: CASSLDPGGFTEAFF. CDR3 DNA: TGTGCCAGCAGCTTAGATCCCGGGGGGTTCACTGAAGCTTTCTTT.

Points on this clone: The sample carries other DNA sequences with the same CDR3. This sequence joins TRBV2 and TRBJ1-6; 9 bases are a match to TRBD1. V lost 7 bases, J lost 7 bases, and 11 bases stayed unmatched. Germline V lookup: CDR1 SNHLY, CDR2 FYNNEI. CDR3 size: 16 residues. As DNA, the CDR3 is TGTGCCAGCACCCAGACAGGGGGTAGCGGAAATTCACCCCTCCACTTT. Translating gives CASTQTGGSGNSPLHF.

The rearrangement uses TRBV6-9 and TRBJ1-1, with TRBD1 matching over 7 bases. Germline CDR1 is MNHGY and CDR2 is SVAAGI. There are 12 residues in the CDR3. With V trimmed by 6 bases and J by 7 bases, 5 bases remained unmatched. The chain's CDR3 is CASRTGRNEAFF. The CDR3 nucleotides read TGTGCCAGCAGGACAGGGAGGAATGAAGCTTTCTTT.

The chain has TRBV5-5 and TRBJ2-5; D is perhaps TRBD2 (7 bases). V gave up 7 bases and J gave up 5 bases, with 33 bases separating them. Germline CDR1 reads SGHKS; CDR2 reads YYEKEE (reference sequence). This CDR3 is 19 amino acids long. The CDR3 DNA reads TGTGCCAGCTCCACTGGGGGGGCCAGGGCGGGGATTTTGCAGGAGACCCAGTACTTC. Its protein product is CASSTGGARAGILQETQYF.

Concerning this clone itself: At one boundary the junction diverges from the germline segment, which might be a read error. This chain uses TRBV7-7 with TRBJ2-3; 7 bases map to TRBD2. The CDR3 length is 15 residues. From germline, CDR1 is SSHAT and CDR2 FNYEAQ (reference sequence). The CDR3 protein is CASSLVGGDADTQYF. The CDR3 DNA sequence: TGTGCTAGCAGCTTAGTGGGGGGGGACGCAGATACGCAGTATTTT.

The V and J genes are TRBV7-6 and TRBJ2-7; D possibly corresponds to TRBD1 (5 bases). V shed 5 bases and J shed 4 bases, with 6 bases lying between them. Germline lookup yields CDR1 SGHVS and CDR2 FNYEAQ. CDR3 size: 11 residues. The CDR3 sequence: CASSPGYEQYF. DNA of the CDR3: TGTGCCAGCAGCCCAGGGTACGAGCAGTACTTC.

This clone was seen a single time. J is TRBJ2-5 and V is TRBV2, with 9 bases identical to TRBD1. The germline gives CDR1 SNHLY, CDR2 FYNNEI. This CDR3 contains 13 residues. V shed 6 bases, J shed 5 bases, and the junction held 4 bases outside the gene matches. The CDR3 nucleotides read TGTGCCAGCAGGGACAGGGGAGGCGAGACCCAGTACTTC. Protein: CASRDRGGETQYF. The full variable domain, in which reference TRBV2 and TRBJ2-5 provide the parts outside the CDR3, is EPEVTQTPSHQVTQMGQEVILRCVPISNHLYFYWYRQILGQKVEFLVSFYNNEISEKSEIFDDQFSVERPDGSNFTLKIRSTKLEDSAMYFCASRDRGGETQYFGPGTRLLVL.

The gene calls are TRBV6-5 and TRBJ2-1, with TRBD2 as a possible D gene (6 bases). The CDR3 spans 15 residues. Germline V CDR1 and CDR2: MNHEY, SVGAGI. Between the trimmed V and J ends, which lost 2 bases and 5 bases, there was a span of 13 bases. CDR3 DNA: TGTGCCAGCAGTTACCCTCGGGGGACCCACAATGAGCAGTTCTTC. As protein: CASSYPRGTHNEQFF.

This clone was counted between two and nine times. The chain combines TRBV10-3 with TRBJ1-1; 8 positions match TRBD1. The germline V gene has CDR1 ENHRY and CDR2 SYGVKD. The CDR3 is 13 residues long. V trimming: 11 bases; J trimming: 0 bases; junction bases outside the gene matches: 5. CDR3 region: CAAGQGLNTEAFF. DNA of the CDR3: TGTGCCGCAGGACAGGGATTGAACACTGAAGCTTTCTTT.

The genes are TRBV11-2 and TRBJ2-3; TRBD2 matches 11 bases. The V gene's germline CDR1 is SGHAT and CDR2 FQNNGV. The CDR3 length is 16 residues. Trimming removed 3 bases from V and 5 bases from J; junction bases left unmatched: 7. The DNA for the CDR3 is TGTGCCAGCAGCTTGAGTAGCGGGGGGGCGGTAGATACGCAGTATTTT. This encodes CASSLSSGGAVDTQYF.